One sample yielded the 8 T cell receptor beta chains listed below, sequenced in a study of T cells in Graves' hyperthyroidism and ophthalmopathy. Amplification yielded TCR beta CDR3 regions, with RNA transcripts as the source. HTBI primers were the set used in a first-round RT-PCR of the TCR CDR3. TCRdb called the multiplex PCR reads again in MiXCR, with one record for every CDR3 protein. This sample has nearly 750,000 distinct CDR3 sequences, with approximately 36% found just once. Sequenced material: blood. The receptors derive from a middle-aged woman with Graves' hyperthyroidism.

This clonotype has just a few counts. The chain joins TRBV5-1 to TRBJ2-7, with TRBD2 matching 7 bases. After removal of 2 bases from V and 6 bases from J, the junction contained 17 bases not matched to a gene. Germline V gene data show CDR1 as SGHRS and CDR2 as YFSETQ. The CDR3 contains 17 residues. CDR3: CASSLVRGDYWGGEQYF. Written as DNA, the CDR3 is TGCGCCAGCAGCTTAGTGCGAGGGGACTACTGGGGTGGCGAGCAGTACTTC. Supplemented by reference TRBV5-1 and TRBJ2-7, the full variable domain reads KAGVTQTPRYLIKTRGQQVTLSCSPISGHRSVSWYQQTPGQGLQFLFEYFSETQRNKGNFPGRFSGRQFSNSRSEMNVSTLELGDSALYLCASSLVRGDYWGGEQYFGPGTRLTVT.

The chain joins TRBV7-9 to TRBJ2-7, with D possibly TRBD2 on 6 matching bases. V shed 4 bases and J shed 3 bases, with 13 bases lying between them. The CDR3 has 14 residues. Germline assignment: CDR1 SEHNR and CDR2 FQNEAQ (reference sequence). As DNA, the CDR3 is TGTGCCAGCAGCTATGGGACTCCCTTCTACGAGCAGTACTTC. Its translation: CASSYGTPFYEQYF.

CDR3 protein: CASKKGPGQGNVYGYTF. The CDR3 region has the DNA TGTGCCAGTAAAAAAGGCCCCGGACAGGGTAACGTCTATGGCTACACCTTC. The chain combines TRBV19 with TRBJ1-2; 8 bases are a match to TRBD1. This CDR3 is built from 17 residues. V gave up 7 bases and J gave up 4 bases; unmatched junction bases: 17. CDR1 is LNHDA, CDR2 SQIVND, per germline (reference sequence).

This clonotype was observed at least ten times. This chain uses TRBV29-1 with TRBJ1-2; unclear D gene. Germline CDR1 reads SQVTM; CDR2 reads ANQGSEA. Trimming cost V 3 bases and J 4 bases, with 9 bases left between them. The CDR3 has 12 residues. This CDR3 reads CSVDGGSYGYTF. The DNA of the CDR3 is TGCAGCGTTGACGGTGGTTCCTATGGCTACACCTTC.

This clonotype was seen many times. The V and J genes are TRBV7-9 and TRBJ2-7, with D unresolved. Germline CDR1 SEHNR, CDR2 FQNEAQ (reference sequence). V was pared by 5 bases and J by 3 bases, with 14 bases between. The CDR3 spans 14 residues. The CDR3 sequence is CASSPTALHYEQYF. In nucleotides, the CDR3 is TGTGCCAGCAGCCCGACGGCCTTACACTACGAGCAGTACTTC.

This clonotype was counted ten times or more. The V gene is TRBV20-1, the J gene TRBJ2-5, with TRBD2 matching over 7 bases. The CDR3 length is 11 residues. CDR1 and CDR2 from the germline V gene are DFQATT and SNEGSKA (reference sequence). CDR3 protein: CGGVAGETQYF. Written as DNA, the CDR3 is TGCGGGGGGGTGGCCGGGGAGACCCAGTACTTC.

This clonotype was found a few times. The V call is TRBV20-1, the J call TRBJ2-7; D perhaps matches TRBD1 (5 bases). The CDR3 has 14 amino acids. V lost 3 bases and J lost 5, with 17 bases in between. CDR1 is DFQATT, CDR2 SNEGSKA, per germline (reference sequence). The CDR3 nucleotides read TGCAGTGCTAGGGTTTGGGGCAGGAAAGACGAGCAGTACTTC. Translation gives CSARVWGRKDEQYF.

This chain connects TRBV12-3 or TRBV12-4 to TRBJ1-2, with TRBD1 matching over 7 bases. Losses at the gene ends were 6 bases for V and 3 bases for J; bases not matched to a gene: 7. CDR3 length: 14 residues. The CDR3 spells CASRLTGTDYGYTF. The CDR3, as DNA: TGTGCCAGCAGATTAACCGGGACAGACTATGGCTACACCTTC.